The sequence of this T cell receptor beta chain was determined in a study of blood T cell repertoires in COVID-19. Across the whole study: Spain, Italy and the United States supplied samples that represented acute and convalescent COVID-19.

Repertoires were generated with immunoSEQ multiplex PCR, while TCRdb's copy carries only in-frame clones and drops some. The sample contains roughly 30,000 clones, around nine tenths of which appear only once. The receptor was isolated from a human donor in a cohort sampled during active COVID-19. The sequenced material came from peripheral blood.

The CDR3 nucleotides are TGTGCCAGCAGCCAAGGGTTTTCGGGGAGGGTCAACACTGAAGCTTTCTTT. This encodes CASSQGFSGRVNTEAFF. The rearrangement joins TRBV3-1 (or the pseudogene TRBV3-2) to TRBJ1-1, with D unclear. V gave up 1 base and J gave up 2 bases, with 17 bases separating them. The CDR3 spans 17 residues. CDR1 is LGHDT and CDR2 is YNNKEL in the germline V gene (reference sequence).